The sequence of this TCR beta chain was determined in a study of OX40 agonist ivuxolimab in advanced cancers. Study-wide context: Clinicians treated patients with ivuxolimab, an agonistic anti-OX40 (CD134) antibody. A male proportion of about 80% was recorded, with mean age approximately 57 years and range about 20 to 79.

Libraries were prepared by immunoSEQ multiplex PCR; TCRdb keeps only in-frame clonotypes and omits some of them. The sample comprises 30,000 or so clones, 80% to 95% of which are singletons, and roughly 9.4% rests with the top ten. There are 14 residues in the CDR3. V gave up 2 bases and J gave up 3 bases; unmatched junction bases: 1. CDR1 and CDR2 from the germline V gene are SGHTA and FQGTGA. The clonotype was recovered from an adult with an advanced solid tumor such as melanoma, head and neck, liver or kidney cancer. Here the sequenced sample was CD4+ or CD8+ T cells sorted from blood, taken in a trial of the OX40 agonist ivuxolimab. This rearrangement joins TRBV7-3 to TRBJ2-1; 7 nucleotides match TRBD1. DNA of the CDR3: TGTGCCAGCAGCTTAGGGACAGACTACAATGAGCAGTTCTTC. Its protein product is CASSLGTDYNEQFF.